Each of the 29 T cell receptor beta chains below was sequenced from the same sample in a study of T cells in Graves' hyperthyroidism and ophthalmopathy. The investigators amplified TCR beta CDR3 regions from RNA transcripts. First-round RT-PCR of the TCR CDR3 relied on the HTBI primer set. TCRdb reprocessed the multiplex PCR reads via MiXCR and lists one record per CDR3 protein. The table has around 210,000 distinct CDR3 sequences, around 16% seen once. The material sequenced was blood. The receptors shown here come from a woman aged 50 to 60 with Graves' hyperthyroidism.

The chain carries TRBV2 and TRBJ1-3; the D gene is possibly TRBD1 (6 bases). Germline CDR1 is SNHLY and CDR2 is FYNNEI. CDR3 length: 14 amino acids. Deletions cut 6 bases from V and 0 bases from J, with 9 bases between. CDR3 bases: TGTGCCAGCAGATTAGGGGGCTCTGGAAACACCATATATTTT. Translation gives CASRLGGSGNTIYF.

This clonotype was observed at least ten times. The chain uses TRBV2 and TRBJ2-1; no firm D call. Looked up from germline, CDR1 is SNHLY and CDR2 is FYNNEI. The V end was cut by 3 bases, the J end by 7 bases, with 10 bases between. This CDR3 has 13 amino acids. CDR3 amino acids: CASSESGANEQFF. The DNA for the CDR3 is TGTGCCAGCAGTGAGAGTGGAGCGAATGAGCAGTTCTTC.

This clonotype was counted ten times or more. The chain employs TRBV15 and TRBJ1-2; D gene ambiguous. The germline V gene encodes CDR1 LNHNV and CDR2 YYDKDF (reference sequence). The CDR3 covers 16 residues. V shed 0 bases and J shed 0 bases, with 11 bases lying between them. In DNA, the CDR3 is TGTGCCACCAGCAGAGATGCGGCAGCCGCTAACTATGGCTACACCTTC. Translated, it gives CATSRDAAAANYGYTF.

This rearrangement joins TRBV7-9 to TRBJ2-7; no firm D call. The CDR3 runs 11 residues. Looked up from germline, CDR1 is SEHNR and CDR2 is FQNEAQ (reference sequence). Trimming took off 8 bases at V and 4 bases at J, with 9 bases between the two ends. The DNA for the CDR3 is TGTGCCAGCGGCCCCGAATACGAGCAGTACTTC. Translating gives CASGPEYEQYF.

There are many counts of this clonotype. The chain employs TRBV6-2 or TRBV6-3 and TRBJ1-5; D might be TRBD1 (6 bases). CDR1 MNHEY and CDR2 SVGEGT come from the germline V gene. The CDR3 has 16 residues. Trimming cost V 2 bases and J 9 bases, with 20 bases left between them. The CDR3 region has the DNA TGTGCCAGCAGTTACCGACAGGCCGTTCGGGGATGGCCCCAGCATTTT. Protein product: CASSYRQAVRGWPQHF.

This clonotype was recorded many times. The gene calls are TRBV20-1 and TRBJ2-3; TRBD2 agrees at 9 bases. V lost 6 bases to trimming and J lost 1 base; unmatched junction nucleotides: 14. The CDR3 has 17 residues. Germline loops: CDR1 DFQATT, CDR2 SNEGSKA (reference sequence). The CDR3 region has the DNA TGCAGTGCCGAGGAAGGTAGCGGGAGATGGGGCACAGATACGCAGTATTTT. Translated: CSAEEGSGRWGTDTQYF.

This clonotype was counted only a few times. The chain links TRBV14 to TRBJ2-1; no firm D call. This CDR3 has 15 amino acids. With 0 bases removed from V and 6 bases from J, the gap between germline ends came to 12 bases. Germline V gene lookup returns CDR1 SGHDN and CDR2 FVKESK. The CDR3, as DNA: TGTGCCAGCAGCCAAGAAAGATTAGTTGGCAATGAGCAGTTCTTC. It codes for CASSQERLVGNEQFF.

The CDR3 DNA follows: TGTGCCAGTCTCCGGGACAGGGACTCCTATAATTCACCCCTCCACTTT. Translating it yields CASLRDRDSYNSPLHF. The chain has TRBV6-1 and TRBJ1-6; TRBD1 aligns across 9 bases. The J segment lost 0 bases and the V segment lost 9 bases, leaving 6 bases of the junction unmatched. The germline gives CDR1 MNHNS, CDR2 SASEGT. The CDR3 is made up of 16 amino acids.

This clonotype was picked up many times. V gene TRBV11-2 combines with J gene TRBJ2-5; D is undetermined. Trimming removed 1 base from V and 5 bases from J, with 20 bases in between. The CDR3 totals 17 residues. Germline V lookup: CDR1 SGHAT, CDR2 FQNNGV. Here the CDR3 reads CASSLADHEGWVETQYF. The CDR3, as DNA: TGTGCCAGCAGCTTAGCCGATCATGAAGGATGGGTGGAGACCCAGTACTTC. Combining the CDR3 with reference TRBV11-2 and TRBJ2-5 gives the whole variable domain EAGVAQSPRYKIIEKRQSVAFWCNPISGHATLYWYQQILGQGPKLLIQFQNNGVVDDSQLPKDRFSAERLKGVDSTLKIQPAKLEDSAVYLCASSLADHEGWVETQYFGPGTRLLVL.

The chain recombines TRBV29-1 with TRBJ2-1; the match to TRBD2 covers 15 bases. The CDR3 covers 18 residues. Germline V gene sequence: CDR1 SQVTM, CDR2 ANQGSEA. V was clipped by 3 bases and J by 3 bases; unmatched bases: 9. The CDR3 coding sequence is TGCAGCGTTGATGGGACTAGCGGGAGGCCCCGCTTCTACAATGAGCAGTTCTTC. It yields the protein CSVDGTSGRPRFYNEQFF.

This clonotype was seen many times. CDR3 residues: CAISEQIAGGGTDTQYF. CDR3 sequence (DNA): TGTGCCATCAGTGAACAAATAGCGGGAGGAGGCACAGATACGCAGTATTTT. The V call is TRBV10-3, the J call TRBJ2-3, with 10 bases lining up with TRBD2. The CDR3 contains 17 residues. Germline CDR1 and CDR2: ENHRY and SYGVKD. After removal of 3 bases from V and 1 base from J, the junction contained 7 bases not matched to a gene.

This clonotype was counted many times. The chain combines TRBV5-1 with TRBJ2-1; no clear D. The CDR3 spans 12 residues. V was clipped by 4 bases and J by 8 bases, with 10 bases between them. Germline V gene lookup returns CDR1 SGHRS and CDR2 YFSETQ. CDR3: CASSLGLDEQFF. The CDR3 DNA reads TGCGCCAGCAGCCTAGGGCTTGATGAGCAGTTCTTC.

In its sample, this clonotype was seen many times. The V and J genes are TRBV28 and TRBJ1-2; D possibly corresponds to TRBD1 (6 bases). The CDR3 sequence is 14 residues long. Germline lookup yields CDR1 MDHEN and CDR2 SYDVKM. V was pared by 3 bases and J by 4 bases, with 12 bases between. CDR3 protein: CASSLGAGLYGYTF. Written as DNA, the CDR3 is TGTGCCAGCAGTTTGGGGGCAGGACTCTATGGCTACACCTTC.

This clonotype was picked up many times. The J gene is TRBJ1-5, the V gene TRBV12-3 or TRBV12-4; no clear D. Trimming left V 8 bases short and J 7 bases short, with 12 bases between. This CDR3 contains 12 residues. The CDR3 DNA reads as TGTGCCAGCGCCACCTTTGGGCAGCCCCAGCATTTT. Its protein product is CASATFGQPQHF.

The genes are TRBV27 and TRBJ2-1; the match to TRBD2 covers 16 bases. The CDR3 sequence is 16 residues long. Germline loops: CDR1 MNHEY, CDR2 SMNVEV (reference sequence). The junction had 8 bases not matched to a gene; V was cut back by 7 bases and J by 8 bases. The CDR3 reads CASKPGLAGGGDEQFF. The CDR3 nucleotides are TGTGCCAGCAAGCCGGGACTAGCGGGAGGGGGCGATGAGCAGTTCTTC.

The chain couples TRBV27 to TRBJ1-4; D is possibly TRBD1 (6 bases). Germline CDR1 reads MNHEY; CDR2 reads SMNVEV (reference sequence). The CDR3 is made up of 15 amino acids. With 7 bases removed from V and 0 bases from J, the gap between germline ends came to 12 bases. The CDR3 region has the DNA TGTGCCAGCAACTCCTCAGGGGCAACTAATGAAAAACTGTTTTTT. Translating gives CASNSSGATNEKLFF.

The CDR3 is CASSLQRAQYF. The CDR3 nucleotides are TGTGCCAGCAGTTTACAGAGGGCCCAGTACTTC. J is TRBJ2-5 and V is TRBV28, with a weak D call TRBD2 (5 bases). Trimming took 2 bases from V and 9 from J, leaving 7 bases between them. The germline V gene encodes CDR1 MDHEN and CDR2 SYDVKM. CDR3 length: 11 amino acids.

In this sample, this clonotype turned up many times. The V and J genes are TRBV6-1 and TRBJ1-5; D unclear. V lost 6 bases, J lost 1 base, and 13 bases lay in between. This CDR3 contains 15 residues. In germline, CDR1 is MNHNS, CDR2 SASEGT. The CDR3 protein is CASSGKAGSNQPQHF. The DNA of the CDR3 is TGTGCCAGCAGCGGCAAGGCTGGGAGCAATCAGCCCCAGCATTTT.

The table lists this clonotype with many counts. The chain joins TRBV5-1 to TRBJ1-4, with TRBD1 as a possible D gene (6 bases). The ends were cut back, 5 bases at V and 6 bases at J, with 11 bases in the middle. CDR1 and CDR2 (germline): SGHRS, YFSETQ. The CDR3 is 13 amino acids. The CDR3 loop is CASSVDSYEKLFF. Here the CDR3 DNA reads TGCGCCAGCAGTGTGGACAGTTATGAAAAACTGTTTTTT.

CDR3 amino acids: CASSPGLAGYTDTQYF. The CDR3 nucleotides read TGTGCCAGCAGCCCGGGACTAGCGGGATACACAGATACGCAGTATTTT. The chain joins TRBV11-2 to TRBJ2-3; TRBD2 agrees at 13 bases. Germline CDR1 is SGHAT and CDR2 is FQNNGV. The CDR3 totals 16 residues. Unmatched junction bases numbered 4, after V lost 5 bases and J lost 2 bases.

This clonotype occurred a few times. The chain recombines TRBV19 with TRBJ1-5, with D possibly TRBD1 on 5 matching bases. Trimming took 3 bases from V and 2 from J, leaving 17 bases between them. Germline assignment: CDR1 LNHDA and CDR2 SQIVND (reference sequence). The CDR3 spans 17 residues. CDR3 residues: CASSMWEGQGGNQPQHF. In DNA, the CDR3 is TGTGCCAGTAGTATGTGGGAGGGGCAAGGTGGCAATCAGCCCCAGCATTTT.

CDR3 in amino acids: CASIVPGGVPNEQFF. The CDR3 DNA follows: TGTGCCAGCATCGTACCTGGGGGAGTACCCAATGAGCAGTTCTTC. The chain employs TRBV6-1 and TRBJ2-1; D might be TRBD1 or TRBD2, each matching 5 bases. Germline values: CDR1 MNHNS, CDR2 SASEGT. The CDR3 consists of 15 residues. With 7 bases removed from V and 6 bases from J, the gap between germline ends came to 19 bases.

The chain links TRBV18 to TRBJ2-7; TRBD1 aligns across 9 bases. V dropped 5 bases and J dropped 2; count of bases not matched to a gene: 13. This CDR3 comprises 17 residues. CDR1 KGHSH and CDR2 LQKENI come from the germline V gene. The CDR3 loop reads CASSSRDRVRVAYEQYF. The CDR3, as DNA: TGTGCCAGCTCATCCCGGGACAGGGTTCGTGTCGCCTACGAGCAGTACTTC. The whole variable domain, filled in from reference TRBV18 and TRBJ2-7, reads NAGVMQNPRHLVRRRGQEARLRCSPMKGHSHVYWYRQLPEEGLKFMVYLQKENIIDESGMPKERFSAEFPKEGPSILRIQQVVRGDSAAYFCASSSRDRVRVAYEQYFGPGTRLTVT.

This clonotype was seen at least ten times. The rearrangement links TRBV10-3 to TRBJ1-4; D not certain. Germline CDR1 and CDR2: ENHRY and SYGVKD. The CDR3 length is 13 residues. V dropped 2 bases and J dropped 3 bases, with 4 bases sitting between them. The CDR3 DNA is TGTGCCATCAGTGAGATCCCTAATGAAAAACTGTTTTTT. As protein: CAISEIPNEKLFF.

The table lists this clonotype with many counts. V and J are TRBV6-1 and TRBJ2-1; TRBD2 aligns across 9 bases. The V and J ends lost 4 bases and 9 bases, in that order; junction bases with no gene match: 7. Per germline, CDR1 MNHNS and CDR2 SASEGT. The CDR3 has 14 residues. CDR3 bases: TGTGCCAGCAGTGTGTCAGCGGGAGGCGGTGAGCAGTTCTTC. Protein product: CASSVSAGGGEQFF.

This clonotype showed up many times. V gene TRBV7-9 combines with J gene TRBJ2-7, with TRBD2 matching over 8 bases. Unmatched junction bases numbered 10, after V lost 5 bases and J lost 1 base. Looked up from germline, CDR1 is SEHNR and CDR2 is FQNEAQ (reference sequence). The CDR3 sequence is 16 residues long. The CDR3 protein is CASSPRGPSGSYEQYF. In nucleotides, the CDR3 is TGTGCCAGCAGCCCTAGAGGTCCTAGCGGGTCCTACGAGCAGTACTTC.

At least ten counts were recorded for this clonotype. The V gene is TRBV29-1, the J gene TRBJ2-3; D is possibly TRBD2 (5 bases). V was shortened by 3 bases and J by 5 bases, with 9 bases between the two germline ends. This CDR3 is built from 12 residues. The germline CDR1 and CDR2 sequences are SQVTM and ANQGSEA. The CDR3 sequence: CSVEIAQDTQYF. The CDR3 coding sequence is TGCAGCGTTGAGATAGCGCAAGATACGCAGTATTTT.

This clonotype showed up many times. CDR3 sequence reads: CASRTGDRFTGELFF. In DNA form, the CDR3 reads TGTGCCAGCAGGACCGGGGACAGATTCACCGGGGAGCTGTTTTTT. J is TRBJ2-2 and V is TRBV6-1, with 7 bases aligning to TRBD1. V dropped 6 bases and J dropped 4; count of bases not matched to a gene: 8. Germline lookup yields CDR1 MNHNS and CDR2 SASEGT. This CDR3 is 15 amino acids long.

At least ten counts were recorded for this clonotype. The CDR3 DNA is TGTGCCAGCAGCTTACAGGTGACTAGCGGGATTGTTTCTCTCGATTCAGAGCAGTTCTTC. It is translated as CASSLQVTSGIVSLDSEQFF. The chain couples TRBV7-9 to TRBJ2-1; TRBD2 matches at 11 bases. The germline V gene encodes CDR1 SEHNR and CDR2 FQNEAQ (reference sequence). V was clipped by 2 bases and J by 10 bases; unmatched bases: 22. The CDR3 runs to 20 residues.